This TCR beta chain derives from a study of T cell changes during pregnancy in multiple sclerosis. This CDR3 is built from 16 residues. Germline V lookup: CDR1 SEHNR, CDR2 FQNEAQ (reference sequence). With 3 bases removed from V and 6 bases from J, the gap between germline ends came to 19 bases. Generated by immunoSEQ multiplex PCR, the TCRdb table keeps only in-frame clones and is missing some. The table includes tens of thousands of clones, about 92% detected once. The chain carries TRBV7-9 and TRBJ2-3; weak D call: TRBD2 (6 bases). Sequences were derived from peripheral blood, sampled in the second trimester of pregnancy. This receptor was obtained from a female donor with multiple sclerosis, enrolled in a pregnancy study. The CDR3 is CASSFGGNRPSDTQYF. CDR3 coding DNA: TGTGCCAGCAGCTTTGGAGGGAACCGGCCCTCCGATACGCAGTATTTT.